These 8 T cell receptor beta chains originate from one sample sequenced in a study of shared clonotypes between healthy human individuals. Assay: immunoSEQ multiplex PCR; the TCRdb copy retains only in-frame clones and omits some. The sample has about 2 million clones, roughly 94% seen once. Cells designated naive CD8 were CD45RO-negative and were positively selected for CCR7, with terminally differentiated effector memory CD45RA+ cells excluded. Material for sequencing was naive CD8+ T cells sorted from blood. Receptor source: a man between 18 and 29 years old in good health.

This sequence joins TRBV5-1 and TRBJ2-7; 8 positions match TRBD1. Germline lookup yields CDR1 SGHRS and CDR2 YFSETQ. V was pared by 4 bases and J by 9 bases, with 18 bases of the junction left unmatched. The CDR3 spans 16 residues. CDR3 sequence (DNA): TGCGCCAGCAGCGCCGGACAGGGAACAATTCTACTCGGGCAGTACTTC. Translation: CASSAGQGTILLGQYF.

This clone has a single count. The sample has other DNA sequences that encode this CDR3 too. CDR3 amino acids: CASSLLGVRSYNEQFF. Here the CDR3 DNA reads TGTGCCAGCAGTTTATTGGGGGTCCGCTCCTACAATGAGCAGTTCTTC. The V call is TRBV27, the J call TRBJ2-1; D assignment may be TRBD1 or TRBD2 (5 bases each). V lost 1 base and J 0 bases, leaving 10 bases between the germline ends. There are 16 residues in the CDR3. Per germline, CDR1 MNHEY and CDR2 SMNVEV (reference sequence).

This clone was found once. V gene TRBV5-1 combines with J gene TRBJ2-5, with 10 bases identical to TRBD2. From germline, CDR1 is SGHRS and CDR2 YFSETQ. With 0 bases clipped from V and 1 base from J, the junction kept 12 bases outside the gene matches. The CDR3 totals 19 residues. The CDR3 DNA is TGCGCCAGCAGCTTGGCCTCCAGCGGGAGGGCCGGGTTCCAAGAGACCCAGTACTTC. Protein: CASSLASSGRAGFQETQYF.

The V call is TRBV12-2, the J call TRBJ2-3; TRBD2 reflects the table's D call only, with no check against the DNA. TRBV12-2 is noted as a pseudogene. The CDR3 covers 14 residues. The CDR3 coding sequence is TGTGCACACATCTTGGGACTAGCGGAGGATACGCAGTATTTT. Protein sequence: CAHILGLAEDTQYF.

This chain uses TRBV7-9 with TRBJ2-7; D may be TRBD1 or TRBD2 (5 bases each). Germline CDR1 and CDR2: SEHNR and FQNEAQ (reference sequence). The CDR3 extends over 15 amino acids. V was shortened by 5 bases and J by 5 bases, with 19 bases between the two germline ends. The CDR3, as DNA: TGTGCCAGCAGCCCGAGGGACGTTTCCCTCCACGAGCAGTACTTC. It codes for CASSPRDVSLHEQYF.

About this clone: In the same sample, other DNA sequences code for this CDR3. The chain links TRBV27 to TRBJ1-6, with TRBD1 matching over 7 bases. The V segment lost 5 bases and the J segment 4 bases; nucleotides outside the gene matches: 8. The germline gives CDR1 MNHEY, CDR2 SMNVEV (reference sequence). The CDR3 runs to 16 residues. The CDR3 DNA reads TGTGCCAGCAGTCCCTCAACAGGGGAGTATAATTCACCCCTCCACTTT. Translation gives CASSPSTGEYNSPLHF.

The V call is TRBV2, the J call TRBJ2-3; 11 bases match TRBD2. The V gene end was trimmed by 0 bases and the J gene end by 6 bases; junction bases not matched to a gene: 5. The CDR3 extends over 16 amino acids. Germline CDR1 is SNHLY and CDR2 is FYNNEI. The CDR3 reads CASSEALAGGWDTQYF. The CDR3 DNA reads as TGTGCCAGCAGTGAAGCGCTAGCGGGGGGATGGGATACGCAGTATTTT.

The V gene is TRBV18, the J gene TRBJ2-7, with D maybe TRBD2 (5 bases). The CDR3 contains 14 residues. V dropped 5 bases and J dropped 4 bases, with 15 bases sitting between them. CDR1 is KGHSH and CDR2 is LQKENI in the germline V gene. Here the CDR3 reads CASSRPGIVYEQYF. CDR3 in DNA: TGTGCCAGCTCAAGACCCGGGATCGTGTACGAGCAGTACTTC.